This TCR beta chain was sequenced for a study of cytomegalovirus exposure and HLA in healthy donors. General study results and limits: Exclusion applied to some V segments, including TRBV6-2 and TRBV6-3, as they were indistinguishable. Trimming of TCR beta V- and J-genes showed a link, identified in a later analysis, to a missense DCLRE1C variant. Earlier analysis looked at TCR beta V segments, and most were productive about 87% or about 30% of the time. Near-uniform donor sequencing depth was presumed by presence/absence analyses.

Turning to this clone: Its antigen is unknown.

Per the germline V gene, CDR1 is LGHNA and CDR2 is YSLEER. The CDR3 has 15 amino acids. Trimming took 0 bases from V and 0 from J, leaving 8 bases between them. The PCR had 60 Vbeta and 13 Jbeta primers. The protocol was immunoSEQ multiplex PCR, while the TCRdb copy is restricted to in-frame clones and leaves out a portion. This sample carries fewer than 250,000 clones, around 81% of them seen once, and the ten largest clones take about 1.8%. This sequence was found in a man between 18 and 35 years old in good health and CMV-seronegative. Sequencing was carried out using PBMCs. This rearrangement joins TRBV4-3 to TRBJ2-5; tentatively, D is TRBD1 (6 bases). The CDR3 loop is CASSQDRGYQETQYF. The CDR3 DNA reads TGCGCCAGCAGCCAAGATAGGGGGTACCAAGAGACCCAGTACTTC.